The 23 T cell receptor beta chains listed next were all sequenced from one sample in a study of blood T cell repertoires in COVID-19. The table came from immunoSEQ multiplex PCR; TCRdb's copy has only in-frame clones and leaves some out. The sample contains approximately 300,000 clones, more than 80% of which appear only once. What was sequenced was peripheral blood. The receptor set was obtained from a woman aged 40-49 years with acute or convalescent COVID-19.

This chain joins TRBV7-2 and TRBJ1-2, with 7 bases fitting TRBD1. J gave up 3 bases and V 5 bases, and 6 bases lay outside the gene matches. The V gene's germline CDR1 is SGHTA and CDR2 FQGNSA. The CDR3 runs 14 residues. CDR3 loop: CASSTGQGDYGYTF. The DNA of the CDR3 is TGTGCCAGCAGCACAGGGCAGGGGGACTATGGCTACACCTTC.

The gene calls are TRBV19 and TRBJ1-2; maybe TRBD1 (6 bases). Trimming removed 5 bases from V and 7 bases from J, with 11 bases in between. Germline loops: CDR1 LNHDA, CDR2 SQIVND (reference sequence). This CDR3 comprises 12 residues. The CDR3 sequence: CASSQQGAGYTF. The CDR3 nucleotides read TGTGCCAGTAGTCAACAGGGTGCTGGCTACACCTTC.

A remark on this clone: This specimen includes other DNA sequences encoding the same CDR3. The chain combines TRBV12-3 or TRBV12-4 with TRBJ1-1, with 9 positions matching TRBD1. The CDR3 extends over 13 amino acids. V shed 6 bases and J 4 bases; nucleotides not matched to a gene: 3. The CDR3 loop is CASRGTGSTEAFF. The CDR3 DNA sequence: TGTGCCAGCAGGGGGACAGGGAGCACTGAAGCTTTCTTT.

CDR3 DNA sequence: TGTGCCAGCACCCTTGGGGGGTATGGCTACACCTTC. This encodes CASTLGGYGYTF. The V gene is TRBV12-3 or TRBV12-4, the J gene TRBJ1-2; D perhaps matches TRBD1 (5 bases). This CDR3 contains 12 residues. V lost 7 bases and J 5 bases, leaving 11 bases between the germline ends.

This chain links TRBV2 with TRBJ2-1; 11 bases map to TRBD2. V was clipped by 6 bases and J by 5 bases; unmatched bases: 3. CDR1 and CDR2 (germline): SNHLY, FYNNEI. There are 14 residues in the CDR3. DNA of the CDR3: TGTGCCAGCAGAGGGACTAGCGGACACAATGAGCAGTTCTTC. This gives the protein CASRGTSGHNEQFF.

This chain links TRBV2 with TRBJ1-4, with 9 bases matching TRBD1. Trimming at V came to 6 bases and at J to 7 bases, leaving 15 bases not matched to a gene. CDR3 length: 17 amino acids. Germline values: CDR1 SNHLY, CDR2 FYNNEI. CDR3 amino acids: CASRSLGQGRRSEKLFF. As DNA, the CDR3 is TGTGCCAGCAGATCCTTGGGACAGGGAAGGAGGAGTGAAAAACTGTTTTTT. Using reference TRBV2 and TRBJ1-4 for the parts outside the CDR3, the full variable domain is EPEVTQTPSHQVTQMGQEVILRCVPISNHLYFYWYRQILGQKVEFLVSFYNNEISEKSEIFDDQFSVERPDGSNFTLKIRSTKLEDSAMYFCASRSLGQGRRSEKLFFGSGTQLSVL.

This clone was counted a few times. V gene TRBV27 combines with J gene TRBJ1-2; D call uncertain. Germline V gene lookup returns CDR1 MNHEY and CDR2 SMNVEV (reference sequence). This CDR3 comprises 14 residues. V gave up 2 bases and J gave up 6 bases, with 13 bases separating them. The CDR3 sequence is CASSLISGIDGYTF. The CDR3 region has the DNA TGTGCCAGCAGTTTAATCTCCGGTATCGATGGCTACACCTTC.

V and J are TRBV10-1 and TRBJ1-1; TRBD1 might be the D (6 bases). The CDR3 spans 13 residues. Per germline, CDR1 WNHNN and CDR2 SYGVQD (reference sequence). V lost 2 bases and J lost 8, with 12 bases in between. The CDR3 spells CASSEGGQEEAFF. In DNA form, the CDR3 reads TGCGCCAGCAGTGAGGGGGGCCAGGAGGAAGCTTTCTTT.

The chain uses TRBV11-2 and TRBJ2-5; D unclear. Between the trimmed V and J ends, which lost 3 bases and 7 bases, there was a span of 21 bases. The CDR3 consists of 16 residues. Germline V gene sequence: CDR1 SGHAT, CDR2 FQNNGV. Written as DNA, the CDR3 is TGTGCCAGCAGCTTGTATCTCGGTGCACTAAACGGGACCCAGTACTTC. It is translated as CASSLYLGALNGTQYF.

A remark on this clone: Its ends do not fully match the called genes, so a read error is possible. The chain uses TRBV18 and TRBJ2-1, with 13 bases lining up with TRBD2. Germline lookup yields CDR1 KGHSH and CDR2 LQKENI. This CDR3 comprises 13 residues. This chain's CDR3 is CVSSRVTSGGPFF. In DNA, the CDR3 is TGTGTCAGCTCGCGGGTGACTAGCGGGGGGCCGTTCTTC.

The chain employs TRBV18 and TRBJ1-1, with 7 bases lining up with TRBD1. The CDR3 length is 15 residues. Germline loops: CDR1 KGHSH, CDR2 LQKENI. V dropped 3 bases and J dropped 1; count of bases not matched to a gene: 5. The CDR3 spells CASSPTGVRNTEAFF. CDR3 DNA sequence: TGTGCCAGCTCACCTACAGGGGTCAGGAACACTGAAGCTTTCTTT.

The count of this clone is one. The V call is TRBV19, the J call TRBJ1-4; 8 nucleotides agree with TRBD1. This CDR3 contains 15 residues. Germline loops: CDR1 LNHDA, CDR2 SQIVND (reference sequence). The J segment lost 7 bases and the V segment lost 4 bases, leaving 8 bases of the junction unmatched. For the CDR3, the DNA is TGTGCCAGTAGTAACCGACAGGGGATTCGTGAAAAACTGTTTTTT. Translating it yields CASSNRQGIREKLFF. Using reference TRBV19 and TRBJ1-4 for the parts outside the CDR3, the full variable domain is DGGITQSPKYLFRKEGQNVTLSCEQNLNHDAMYWYRQDPGQGLRLIYYSQIVNDFQKGDIAEGYSVSREKKESFPLTVTSAQKNPTAFYLCASSNRQGIREKLFFGSGTQLSVL.

The chain couples TRBV15 to TRBJ1-2, with TRBD1 matching 8 bases. The V and J ends lost 3 bases and 5 bases, in that order; junction bases with no gene match: 11. The CDR3 extends over 16 amino acids. CDR1 is LNHNV and CDR2 is YYDKDF in the germline V gene (reference sequence). Written as DNA, the CDR3 is TGTGCCACCAGCAGGGGGGACAGGCCCCCCTGGTATGGCTACACCTTC. It specifies CATSRGDRPPWYGYTF.

The gene calls are TRBV18 and TRBJ1-4; 7 nucleotides line up with TRBD1. This CDR3 contains 16 residues. V was pared by 3 bases and J by 0 bases, with 4 bases of the junction left unmatched. Germline CDR1 is KGHSH and CDR2 is LQKENI. CDR3 DNA: TGTGCCAGCTCACCCCTAACAGGGGCAACTAATGAAAAACTGTTTTTT. The encoded protein is CASSPLTGATNEKLFF. Combining the CDR3 with reference TRBV18 and TRBJ1-4 gives the whole variable domain NAGVMQNPRHLVRRRGQEARLRCSPMKGHSHVYWYRQLPEEGLKFMVYLQKENIIDESGMPKERFSAEFPKEGPSILRIQQVVRGDSAAYFCASSPLTGATNEKLFFGSGTQLSVL.

In DNA form, the CDR3 reads TGCGCCAGCAGCAAAGGGACAGGCGAAGCTAACTATGGCTACACCTTC. Amino acids: CASSKGTGEANYGYTF. The gene calls are TRBV5-1 and TRBJ1-2; 8 positions match TRBD1. Unmatched junction bases numbered 8, after V lost 4 bases and J lost 0 bases. CDR3 length: 16 residues. Germline CDR1 SGHRS, CDR2 YFSETQ.

The CDR3 reads CAWSVTEGYEQYV. The DNA of the CDR3 is TGTGCCTGGAGTGTAACTGAGGGTTACGAGCAGTACGTC. V usage is TRBV30 and J usage is TRBJ2-7; D is possibly TRBD2 (5 bases). The V and J ends lost 0 bases and 4 bases respectively, with 10 bases between them. Germline V CDR1 and CDR2: GTSNPN, SVGIG (reference sequence). This CDR3 spans 13 amino acids.

V is TRBV7-2 and J is TRBJ1-3, with D hard to call. Germline values: CDR1 SGHTA, CDR2 FQGNSA. This CDR3 has 16 residues. Between the trimmed V and J ends, which lost 1 base and 4 bases, there was a span of 14 bases. DNA for the CDR3: TGTGCCAGCAGCTTAGGCCCCCCGGTAGCCGGAAACACCATATATTTT. It translates to CASSLGPPVAGNTIYF.

The CDR3 spells CASIGDRNTGELFF. The CDR3 DNA follows: TGTGCCAGCATAGGAGACAGGAACACCGGGGAGCTGTTTTTT. The V call is TRBV2, the J call TRBJ2-2; D is perhaps TRBD1 (5 bases). The CDR3 has 14 residues. Looked up from germline, CDR1 is SNHLY and CDR2 is FYNNEI. Trimming shortened V by 7 bases and J by 1 base, and 10 bases separated the two germline ends. The full variable domain, completed using reference TRBV2 and TRBJ2-2, is EPEVTQTPSHQVTQMGQEVILRCVPISNHLYFYWYRQILGQKVEFLVSFYNNEISEKSEIFDDQFSVERPDGSNFTLKIRSTKLEDSAMYFCASIGDRNTGELFFGEGSRLTVL.

CDR3 amino acids: CASSLVGGNTEAFF. In DNA, the CDR3 is TGTGCCAGCAGTTTGGTCGGCGGGAACACTGAAGCTTTCTTT. The chain has TRBV27 and TRBJ1-1; D is uncertain. The CDR3 is 14 residues long. Germline values: CDR1 MNHEY, CDR2 SMNVEV (reference sequence). Deletions cut 3 bases from V and 1 base from J, with 9 bases between.

This clone appeared once. The rearrangement links TRBV2 to TRBJ1-2; perhaps TRBD1 as D (5 bases). The CDR3 extends over 13 amino acids. V lost 1 base to trimming and J lost 8 bases, with 11 bases between them. The germline V gene encodes CDR1 SNHLY and CDR2 FYNNEI. CDR3 in amino acids: CASSEVPGQGYTF. CDR3 nucleotide sequence: TGTGCCAGCAGTGAAGTTCCAGGGCAGGGCTACACCTTC.

This chain joins TRBV30 and TRBJ1-3; weak D call: TRBD1 (5 bases). The CDR3 is 13 residues long. Trimming took 4 bases from V and 0 from J, leaving 7 bases between them. Germline CDR1 is GTSNPN and CDR2 is SVGIG (reference sequence). CDR3 sequence: CAWTGRSGNTIYF. Here the CDR3 DNA reads TGTGCCTGGACAGGGCGCTCTGGAAACACCATATATTTT.

The chain employs TRBV30 and TRBJ2-7; 8 bases agree with TRBD1. Per the germline V gene, CDR1 is GTSNPN and CDR2 is SVGIG (reference sequence). This CDR3 is 15 amino acids long. V lost 3 bases to trimming and J lost 5 bases; unmatched junction nucleotides: 12. The CDR3 nucleotides are TGTGCCTGGAGCCAATTCCCGCAGGGGGCGAACGAGCAGTACGTC. Its translation: CAWSQFPQGANEQYV.

This chain uses TRBV19 with TRBJ1-2, with 9 positions matching TRBD1. Germline loops: CDR1 LNHDA, CDR2 SQIVND (reference sequence). V dropped 6 bases and J dropped 4; count of bases not matched to a gene: 9. This CDR3 region has 15 residues. CDR3 sequence reads: CASRGTGQGLYGYTF. The CDR3 DNA sequence: TGTGCCAGTAGGGGAACGGGACAGGGACTCTATGGCTACACCTTC.